This TCR beta chain derives from a study of T-cell memory formation after mild COVID-19. Regarding the study as a whole: Some clones that responded were present in memory (sampled pre-infection), which suggests cross-reactive memory joined. Those CD4+ clones that contracted were mainly in CM and EM (CD8+ ones in EMRA).

V lost 6 bases and J lost 8, with 16 bases in between. The CDR3 is 13 amino acids. With constant-segment primers, 5'RACE yielded cDNA libraries of TCR alpha and TCR beta that carried sample barcodes and UMIs. Using its own MiXCR run on the 5' RACE reads, TCRdb lists one record per CDR3 protein. The sample has 450,000 to 650,000 distinct CDR3 sequences, 20% seen once; the top ten hold under 15%. In this sample, this clonotype turned up a few times. Its target is not known. The rearrangement joins TRBV12-3 or TRBV12-4 to TRBJ1-2; D not resolved. The sample taken for sequencing was PBMCs or a T cell subset sorted from them (not recorded which). The clonotype was recovered from an adult woman who had mild COVID-19 (a few samples of this study predate the infection). Cell type and time point are not known. The CDR3 loop is CASSKGGRSGYTF. The CDR3 coding sequence is TGTGCCAGCAGCAAGGGAGGGCGCTCGGGCTACACCTTC.